The 10 T cell receptor beta chains listed next were all sequenced from one sample in a study of CD8 T cells in Susac syndrome. A quantity of about 0.5 to 1 ug RNA underwent reverse transcription using random hexamers. MiXCR, run by TCRdb on the immunoSEQ multiplex PCR reads, gives a single entry per CDR3 protein. The sample records 150,000 to 200,000 distinct CDR3 sequences, 90% to 95% being singletons. Source material: CD4+ T cells from PBMCs. All receptors derive from a human donor in good health.

The V and J genes are TRBV7-2 and TRBJ1-2, with unresolved D. The ends were cut back, 5 bases at V and 8 bases at J, with 15 bases in the middle. Germline V gene lookup returns CDR1 SGHTA and CDR2 FQGNSA. CDR3 length equals 13 residues. The CDR3: CASSVERAGGYTF. CDR3 sequence (DNA): TGTGCCAGCAGCGTCGAGAGGGCCGGGGGCTACACCTTC.

This chain uses TRBV7-2 with TRBJ1-1; no reliable D call. V was cut by 1 base and J by 4 bases, with 10 bases left in between. The CDR3 contains 14 residues. Germline V gene lookup returns CDR1 SGHTA and CDR2 FQGNSA. CDR3 nucleotide sequence: TGTGCCAGCAGCTTAGGCGGGCTGGGCACTGAAGCTTTCTTT. It specifies CASSLGGLGTEAFF.

CDR3 nucleotide sequence: TGTGCCAGCAGCCAACAAGACAGTAACAATGAGCAGTTCTTC. The encoded protein is CASSQQDSNNEQFF. The rearrangement links TRBV3-1 to TRBJ2-1, with D possibly being TRBD1 (5 bases). This CDR3 has 14 residues. Germline CDR1 is LGHDT and CDR2 is YNNKEL (reference sequence). The V and J ends lost 2 bases and 5 bases respectively, with 10 bases between them.

V is TRBV15 and J is TRBJ1-5, with 7 bases that match TRBD1. The junction had 5 bases not matched to a gene; V was cut back by 1 base and J by 5 bases. Germline values: CDR1 LNHNV, CDR2 YYDKDF (reference sequence). The CDR3 totals 15 residues. CDR3 in DNA: TGTGCCACCAGCAGAGGGACAGGAGGGGATCAGCCCCAGCATTTT. Its protein product is CATSRGTGGDQPQHF.

This clonotype was recorded only once. The chain has TRBV7-9 and TRBJ1-1; possibly TRBD1 for D (5 bases). Germline CDR1 SEHNR, CDR2 FQNEAQ (reference sequence). The V end was cut by 5 bases, the J end by 4 bases, with 14 bases between. The length of the CDR3 is 14 residues. This CDR3 reads CASSGEEGRTEAFF. The CDR3 DNA reads as TGTGCCAGCAGCGGGGAAGAGGGACGCACTGAAGCTTTCTTT.

The V call is TRBV20-1, the J call TRBJ2-1, with D possibly matching TRBD1 (6 bases). Germline V gene lookup returns CDR1 DFQATT and CDR2 SNEGSKA (reference sequence). V was cut by 3 bases and J by 4 bases, with 16 bases left in between. The CDR3 has 15 residues. The DNA for the CDR3 is TGCAGTGCTAGCTCTAGCAGGGGCCCTTACAATGAGCAGTTCTTC. It encodes CSASSSRGPYNEQFF.

V usage is TRBV27 and J usage is TRBJ1-6; possible D gene TRBD1, 5 bases. V lost 3 bases and J 3 bases, leaving 21 bases between the germline ends. The germline V gene has CDR1 MNHEY and CDR2 SMNVEV (reference sequence). The CDR3 contains 19 residues. The CDR3 coding sequence is TGTGCCAGCAGTTTCGAACAGGTTAACTTTCCCGGCTATAATTCACCCCTCCACTTT. Encoded protein: CASSFEQVNFPGYNSPLHF.

This chain connects TRBV5-1 to TRBJ2-1; D gene unclear. The V gene lost 0 bases and the J gene lost 7 bases, with 8 bases spanning the gap. Germline loops: CDR1 SGHRS, CDR2 YFSETQ. This CDR3 is built from 13 residues. The CDR3 region is CASSLAVGNEQFF. The CDR3 DNA follows: TGCGCCAGCAGCTTGGCCGTGGGGAATGAGCAGTTCTTC.

J is TRBJ2-3 and V is TRBV13, with no clear D. CDR1 and CDR2 (germline): PRHDT, FYEKMQ (reference sequence). CDR3 length: 14 residues. Trimming shortened V by 5 bases and J by 2 bases, and 11 bases separated the two germline ends. This CDR3 is CASSLPSITDTQYF. CDR3 nucleotides: TGTGCCAGCAGCCTCCCCTCAATCACAGATACGCAGTATTTT.

This clonotype was counted a few times. CDR3 coding DNA: TGTGCCAGCAGCCGTGGGGTCCAAGAGACCCAGTACTTC. This translates into CASSRGVQETQYF. The V gene is TRBV7-3, the J gene TRBJ2-5; D not resolved. Between the trimmed V and J ends, which lost 5 bases and 1 base, there was a span of 8 bases. This CDR3 has 13 amino acids. Germline V lookup: CDR1 SGHTA, CDR2 FQGTGA.